This note documents a single TCR beta chain sequence. The antigen is not known. These data come from a study of cytomegalovirus exposure and HLA in healthy donors. With 60 Vbeta and 13 Jbeta primers, the PCR was carried out. Sequenced by immunoSEQ multiplex PCR; TCRdb stores in-frame clones only, minus some. The table lists some 170,000 clones, roughly nine tenths of them singletons, with around 0.93% in the top ten. From germline, CDR1 is MGHDK and CDR2 SYGVNS. Trimming shortened V by 10 bases and J by 0 bases, and 16 bases separated the two germline ends. This CDR3 comprises 15 residues. Study-level findings and limits: According to a later analysis, most TCR beta chains associated with CMV appeared HLA-restricted.

This chain links TRBV25-1 with TRBJ2-1; D might be TRBD2 (6 bases). This TCR was recovered from a young woman in good health and CMV-seronegative. Sequencing input: PBMCs. CDR3 nucleotides: TGTGCCACCTCGACGGGACTGCTCTCCTACAATGAGCAGTTCTTC. This codes for CATSTGLLSYNEQFF.